A single sample is the source of the 26 T cell receptor beta chains below, sequenced in a study of control samples from healthy donors and cancer patients (dated by TCRdb to the early 2020s). The library was generated by the immunoSEQ multiplex PCR assay. Sourced from immuneACCESS, this table was stored by TCRdb with only in-frame sequences that have V and J called. A share of the clones is absent; for the studies checked, an unresolved V gene accounts for under half, and the remainder has no known explanation. In all, the sample holds 150,000 or so clones, and roughly 93% of those were seen once. The ten largest clones capture under 7% of the sample. Source material: blood. The receptors here all came from a man younger than 35 in good health.

The chain couples TRBV28 to TRBJ1-5, with 10 bases that match TRBD1. The CDR3 is 18 residues long. Germline V gene lookup returns CDR1 MDHEN and CDR2 SYDVKM. Trimming at V came to 1 base and at J to 0 bases, leaving 6 bases not matched to a gene. The DNA of the CDR3 is TGTGCCAGCAGTTTATATGGGACAGGGGACTATAGCAATCAGCCCCAGCATTTT. It translates to CASSLYGTGDYSNQPQHF.

The V call is TRBV29-1, the J call TRBJ2-1; 10 nucleotides match TRBD2. The V and J ends lost 3 bases and 2 bases, in that order; junction bases with no gene match: 4. Germline CDR1 is SQVTM and CDR2 is ANQGSEA. The CDR3 spans 15 residues. CDR3 protein: CSVDKTSGPYNEQFF. CDR3 in DNA: TGCAGCGTTGATAAGACTAGCGGGCCCTACAATGAGCAGTTCTTC.

The rearrangement links TRBV27 to TRBJ1-6; TRBD1 might be the D (5 bases). With 6 bases removed from V and 10 bases from J, the gap between germline ends came to 16 bases. The CDR3 covers 14 residues. Germline V gene lookup returns CDR1 MNHEY and CDR2 SMNVEV (reference sequence). The DNA of the CDR3 is TGTGCCAGCAGGCGAGACCTCAGGGACTCACCCCTCCACTTT. Its translation is CASRRDLRDSPLHF.

J is TRBJ2-1 and V is TRBV9; D gene unclear. Germline lookup yields CDR1 SGDLS and CDR2 YYNGEE. This CDR3 contains 11 residues. The V gene lost 2 bases and the J gene lost 9 bases, with 6 bases spanning the gap. DNA of the CDR3: TGTGCCAGCAGCGTGCCTGGTGAGCAGTTCTTC. This sequence encodes CASSVPGEQFF.

To note about this clone: Germline and junction disagree at one end, which may indicate a read error. The CDR3: CASSLAGGVSHEQYF. DNA of the CDR3: TGTGCCAGCAGCTTGGCGGGAGGCGTCTCCCACGAGCAGTACTTC. The chain links TRBV5-4 to TRBJ2-7, with 7 bases aligning to TRBD2. This CDR3 contains 15 residues. Per germline, CDR1 SGHNT and CDR2 YYREEE (reference sequence).

This clone has a handful of counts. The chain is built from TRBV5-1 and TRBJ2-7, with D possibly being TRBD1 (5 bases). V lost 0 bases and J lost 3, with 10 bases in between. CDR3 length: 14 amino acids. Per the germline V gene, CDR1 is SGHRS and CDR2 is YFSETQ. The CDR3 here is CASSLDRRHYEQYF. Here the CDR3 DNA reads TGCGCCAGCAGCTTGGACAGGCGACACTACGAGCAGTACTTC.

The chain joins TRBV7-2 to TRBJ2-7, with D perhaps TRBD1 or TRBD2 (5 bases each). This CDR3 spans 13 amino acids. The V gene lost 7 bases and the J gene lost 4 bases, with 14 bases spanning the gap. CDR1 is SGHTA, CDR2 FQGNSA, per germline. The CDR3 region is CASTYGTSYEQYF. DNA for the CDR3: TGTGCCAGCACCTACGGGACCTCATACGAGCAGTACTTC. Full variable domain (missing parts from reference TRBV7-2 and TRBJ2-7): GAGVSQSPSNKVTEKGKDVELRCDPISGHTALYWYRQSLGQGLEFLIYFQGNSAPDKSGLPSDRFSAERTGGSVSTLTIQRTQQEDSAVYLCASTYGTSYEQYFGPGTRLTVT.

This chain links TRBV15 with TRBJ1-1; no reliable D call. The V end was cut by 8 bases, the J end by 3 bases, with 13 bases between. This CDR3 has 13 residues. CDR1 LNHNV and CDR2 YYDKDF come from the germline V gene (reference sequence). CDR3: CATSFSRYTEAFF. CDR3 sequence (DNA): TGTGCCACCTCTTTTAGTAGGTACACTGAAGCTTTCTTT.

V is TRBV6-2 or TRBV6-3 and J is TRBJ2-7; D ambiguous. CDR1 and CDR2 (germline): MNHEY, SVGEGT. The V end was cut by 2 bases, the J end by 6 bases, with 2 bases between. The CDR3 covers 10 residues. The CDR3 region has the DNA TGTGCCAGCAGTTACGGCGAGCAGTACTTC. Residues: CASSYGEQYF.

The chain employs TRBV7-6 and TRBJ2-1, with D unresolved. The V gene's germline CDR1 is SGHVS and CDR2 FNYEAQ. The CDR3 has 16 amino acids. Trimming pared 5 bases from V and 2 bases from J, leaving 16 bases between. In DNA form, the CDR3 reads TGTGCCAGCAGCCCACTGGGTGGGCAGACCTACAATGAGCAGTTCTTC. Its protein product is CASSPLGGQTYNEQFF.

The sample holds one count of this clone. The CDR3 nucleotides read TGTGCCAGCAGCGCCCCCGACGGACTTTCCGGGGAGCTGTTTTTT. Amino acids: CASSAPDGLSGELFF. The chain combines TRBV9 with TRBJ2-2; D may be TRBD2 (5 bases). The CDR3 loop spans 15 amino acids. Germline values: CDR1 SGDLS, CDR2 YYNGEE. The germline V and J ends were trimmed by 3 bases and 6 bases, with 15 bases remaining between them.

The V and J genes are TRBV27 and TRBJ2-4; no definite D call. Per the germline V gene, CDR1 is MNHEY and CDR2 is SMNVEV (reference sequence). With 2 bases removed from V and 0 bases from J, the gap between germline ends came to 5 bases. The CDR3 is made up of 14 amino acids. CDR3 loop: CASSLGSAKNIQYF. CDR3 in DNA: TGTGCCAGCAGTTTAGGATCAGCCAAAAACATTCAGTACTTC.

This clone was detected only once. The CDR3, as DNA: TGTGCCATCAGTGAGGAGGCAGGGAGGGAAAAACTGTTTTTT. As protein: CAISEEAGREKLFF. This chain joins TRBV10-3 and TRBJ1-4; TRBD1 might be the D (5 bases). V was pared by 2 bases and J by 8 bases, with 12 bases between. The CDR3 loop spans 14 amino acids. Germline V lookup: CDR1 ENHRY, CDR2 SYGVKD.

The gene calls are TRBV6-2 or TRBV6-3 and TRBJ2-3, with TRBD2 identical over 8 bases. This CDR3 spans 16 amino acids. Germline loops: CDR1 MNHEY, CDR2 SVGEGT. The J segment lost 4 bases and the V segment lost 4 bases, leaving 10 bases of the junction unmatched. The CDR3 bases are TGTGCCAGCAGTTTGGGGATAAGCGGGAGTGCAGATACGCAGTATTTT. It translates to CASSLGISGSADTQYF.

J is TRBJ2-7 and V is TRBV4-1, with 9 bases fitting TRBD1. Germline V lookup: CDR1 MGHRA, CDR2 YSYEKL. Losses at the gene ends were 4 bases for V and 6 bases for J; bases not matched to a gene: 7. The CDR3 contains 14 residues. This chain's CDR3 is CASSPRQGQGEQYF. CDR3 DNA sequence: TGCGCCAGCAGCCCACGACAGGGACAGGGCGAGCAGTACTTC.

This sequence joins TRBV10-2 and TRBJ2-1; D assignment may be TRBD1 or TRBD2 (5 bases each). The germline V gene has CDR1 WSHSY and CDR2 SAAADI. The CDR3 sequence is 14 residues long. V was shortened by 5 bases and J by 7 bases, with 15 bases between the two germline ends. The CDR3 reads CASSPGREVNEQFF. CDR3 bases: TGCGCCAGCAGTCCGGGACGGGAAGTTAATGAGCAGTTCTTC.

In this sample, this clone turned up once. The V call is TRBV6-4, the J call TRBJ2-2; D gene uncertain. The CDR3 loop spans 14 amino acids. The V gene lost 2 bases and the J gene lost 3 bases, with 7 bases spanning the gap. Germline V gives CDR1 MRHNA, CDR2 SNTAGT. This CDR3 reads CASSDVVDTGELFF. DNA of the CDR3: TGTGCCAGCAGTGACGTGGTGGACACCGGGGAGCTGTTTTTT.

The chain employs TRBV4-2 and TRBJ2-7; perhaps TRBD2 as D (6 bases). Trimming took 4 bases from V and 10 from J, leaving 20 bases between them. CDR1 and CDR2 (germline): LGHNA, YNFKEQ. This CDR3 is 14 amino acids long. The CDR3 DNA reads as TGTGCCAGCAGCCTCTTAGCGGATAGCAGTCTCCAGTACTTC. Translated: CASSLLADSSLQYF.

The chain has TRBV29-1 and TRBJ2-5; D unclear. The CDR3 runs 12 residues. The V gene's germline CDR1 is SQVTM and CDR2 ANQGSEA. V lost 5 bases and J lost 0, with 7 bases in between. The CDR3, as DNA: TGCAGCGTTCGCAGCGACCAAGAGACCCAGTACTTC. Translated: CSVRSDQETQYF.

The V gene is TRBV28, the J gene TRBJ2-2, with unresolved D. Germline CDR1 MDHEN, CDR2 SYDVKM. There are 14 residues in the CDR3. V lost 6 bases and J 0 bases, leaving 8 bases between the germline ends. CDR3 protein: CASRNHANTGELFF. DNA of the CDR3: TGTGCCAGCAGAAACCACGCGAACACCGGGGAGCTGTTTTTT.

The chain carries TRBV6-5 and TRBJ1-3, with D unresolved. Germline loops: CDR1 MNHEY, CDR2 SVGAGI. Between the trimmed V and J ends, which lost 6 bases and 0 bases, there was a span of 12 bases. The CDR3 sequence is 15 residues long. CDR3 in amino acids: CASSRGGFSGNTIYF. CDR3 nucleotide sequence: TGTGCCAGCAGCCGCGGCGGATTCTCTGGAAACACCATATATTTT.

The chain carries TRBV6-5 and TRBJ1-5, with TRBD1 as a possible D gene (5 bases). The CDR3 contains 13 residues. Between the trimmed V and J ends, which lost 0 bases and 7 bases, there was a span of 7 bases. CDR1 and CDR2 from the germline V gene are MNHEY and SVGAGI. CDR3 DNA sequence: TGTGCCAGCAGTTACTCGAGACAGCAGCCCCAGCATTTT. As protein: CASSYSRQQPQHF.

The rearrangement joins TRBV25-1 to TRBJ2-2, with 8 bases matching TRBD1. From germline, CDR1 is MGHDK and CDR2 SYGVNS. V shed 5 bases and J 4 bases; nucleotides not matched to a gene: 12. The CDR3 runs to 17 residues. CDR3 protein: CASSIELGQGSTGELFF. As DNA, the CDR3 is TGTGCCAGCAGTATTGAATTAGGACAGGGTAGCACCGGGGAGCTGTTTTTT.

The rearrangement links TRBV15 to TRBJ2-5, with 10 bases identical to TRBD1. The V segment lost 1 base and the J segment 4 bases; nucleotides outside the gene matches: 9. Germline CDR1 and CDR2: LNHNV and YYDKDF (reference sequence). The CDR3 is 17 residues long. CDR3: CATSRARTGGMRETQYF. In DNA form, the CDR3 reads TGTGCCACCAGCAGAGCCCGGACAGGGGGAATGCGAGAGACCCAGTACTTC. Drawing the rest from reference TRBV15 and TRBJ2-5, the complete variable domain is DAMVIQNPRYQVTQFGKPVTLSCSQTLNHNVMYWYQQKSSQAPKLLFHYYDKDFNNEADTPDNFQSRRPNTSFCFLDIRSPGLGDTAMYLCATSRARTGGMRETQYFGPGTRLLVL.

The CDR3 protein is CASSQGSTGGSEQFF. The DNA of the CDR3 is TGTGCCAGCAGCCAGGGTTCTACAGGGGGCTCTGAGCAGTTCTTC. The V call is TRBV4-2, the J call TRBJ2-1, with 9 bases lining up with TRBD1. The ends lost 3 bases at V and 9 bases at J; junction bases unmatched: 9. The CDR3 is made up of 15 amino acids. CDR1 is LGHNA and CDR2 is YNFKEQ in the germline V gene.

The chain links TRBV10-3 to TRBJ1-1; D remains ambiguous. V lost 3 bases to trimming and J lost 0 bases, with 5 bases between them. CDR3 length: 13 amino acids. The germline gives CDR1 ENHRY, CDR2 SYGVKD. CDR3 DNA sequence: TGTGCCATCAGTGATTTGGTGAACACTGAAGCTTTCTTT. Its translation is CAISDLVNTEAFF.